These 7 T cell receptor beta chains originate from one sample sequenced in a study of T cells in Graves' hyperthyroidism and ophthalmopathy. Amplification yielded TCR beta CDR3 regions, with RNA transcripts as the source. When the TCR CDR3 underwent first-round RT-PCR, the HTBI primer set was used. TCRdb re-called the multiplex PCR reads through MiXCR, storing one row per CDR3 protein. The data hold around 290,000 distinct CDR3 sequences, with approximately 14% observed a single time. What was sequenced was blood. These receptors were taken from a woman between 40 and 50 years old with Graves' hyperthyroidism.

This clonotype came up many times. This chain connects TRBV20-1 to TRBJ2-5, with TRBD2 matching over 9 bases. The J segment lost 4 bases and the V segment lost 0 bases, leaving 9 bases of the junction unmatched. Germline loops: CDR1 DFQATT, CDR2 SNEGSKA (reference sequence). The CDR3 length is 16 residues. CDR3 in DNA: TGCAGTGCTAGAGATGAGGGCGGGAGGGCCGGAGAGACCCAGTACTTC. It is translated as CSARDEGGRAGETQYF.

The chain links TRBV20-1 to TRBJ2-2, with 9 positions matching TRBD2. From germline, CDR1 is DFQATT and CDR2 SNEGSKA (reference sequence). V lost 3 bases and J lost 4; bases outside the gene matches: 3. CDR3 length: 14 amino acids. CDR3 nucleotides: TGCAGTGCTAGTAGCGGGAGAGGCACCGGGGAGCTGTTTTTT. Amino acid sequence: CSASSGRGTGELFF.

This clonotype has more than one count but fewer than ten. The chain carries TRBV7-6 and TRBJ2-7; 8 bases agree with TRBD1. CDR3 size: 14 residues. The germline V gene encodes CDR1 SGHVS and CDR2 FNYEAQ. Trimming cost V 1 base and J 5 bases; bases outside gene matches: 4. CDR3 DNA sequence: TGTGCCAGCAGCTTAGAAGGGACAGGCAACGAGCAGTACTTC. Its protein product is CASSLEGTGNEQYF.

This clonotype was picked up many times. This chain uses TRBV11-2 with TRBJ2-3; D is possibly TRBD2 (5 bases). The CDR3 has 17 residues. Germline assignment: CDR1 SGHAT and CDR2 FQNNGV. The germline V and J ends were trimmed by 1 base and 0 bases, with 14 bases remaining between them. This chain's CDR3 is CASSLGSAGSSTDTQYF. CDR3 sequence (DNA): TGTGCCAGCAGCTTAGGGAGCGCGGGTTCTAGCACAGATACGCAGTATTTT.

This clonotype has a count of ten or more. The chain has TRBV12-3 or TRBV12-4 and TRBJ1-1, with 10 bases lining up with TRBD1. The CDR3 is 14 amino acids. V was pared by 6 bases and J by 7 bases, with 8 bases of the junction left unmatched. CDR3 bases: TGTGCCAGCAGAGACCGGACAGGGGGACGTGAAGCTTTCTTT. As protein: CASRDRTGGREAFF.

This clonotype was observed at least ten times. The chain uses TRBV10-3 and TRBJ2-7, with a tentative D call TRBD1 (6 bases). The ends were cut back, 10 bases at V and 1 base at J, with 14 bases in the middle. Germline lookup yields CDR1 ENHRY and CDR2 SYGVKD. The length of the CDR3 is 13 residues. The CDR3 loop reads CATAGTNSYEQYF. In nucleotides, the CDR3 is TGTGCCACCGCCGGGACAAATTCCTACGAGCAGTACTTC.

This clonotype was seen just once. This chain uses TRBV28 with TRBJ1-6, with a weak D call TRBD1 (5 bases). The germline V gene encodes CDR1 MDHEN and CDR2 SYDVKM. Trimming stripped 11 bases from V and 0 bases from J, with 11 bases between. This CDR3 contains 14 residues. The CDR3 is CASGRSSYNSPLHF. Written as DNA, the CDR3 is TGTGCCTCGGGGCGGAGCTCCTATAATTCACCCCTCCACTTT.